Below, 28 T cell receptor beta chains from the same sample are listed, as sequenced in a study of T-cell reconstitution after alpha-beta-depleted transplantation in children. As it was prepared, the TCRbeta library received unique molecular identifiers. MiXCR, run by TCRdb on the PCR reads, gives a single entry per CDR3 protein. There are 220,000 or so distinct CDR3 sequences in the sample; less than 9% occur only once, and 5% to 8% lies in the top ten. The sequencing here drew on PBMCs, mostly from graft donor cells, taken 180 days after TCRalphabeta/CD19-depleted stem cell transplant. The receptor set was obtained from a male patient aged 10 to 17 who had a stem cell transplant for acute lymphoblastic leukemia, so the T cells may come from the graft donor.

At least ten counts were recorded for this clonotype. The rearrangement uses TRBV5-6 and TRBJ2-1, with 8 bases lining up with TRBD1. Germline V lookup: CDR1 SGHDT, CDR2 YYEEEE. The CDR3 contains 15 residues. V shed 4 bases and J 2 bases; nucleotides not matched to a gene: 5. CDR3 DNA sequence: TGTGCCAGCAGCGTGACAGGGGTCACCTACAATGAGCAGTTCTTC. Its protein product is CASSVTGVTYNEQFF.

At least ten counts were recorded for this clonotype. The V gene is TRBV20-1, the J gene TRBJ2-5, with a possible D match to TRBD1 (6 bases). Germline lookup yields CDR1 DFQATT and CDR2 SNEGSKA (reference sequence). The CDR3 has 13 amino acids. Between the trimmed V and J ends, which lost 3 bases and 3 bases, there was a span of 11 bases. The CDR3 here is CSARDRNKETQYF. The CDR3 nucleotides are TGCAGTGCTAGGGACAGAAACAAAGAGACCCAGTACTTC.

In this sample, this clonotype turned up many times. This chain joins TRBV10-2 and TRBJ2-7; D possibly corresponds to TRBD1 (6 bases). This CDR3 spans 15 amino acids. Germline values: CDR1 WSHSY, CDR2 SAAADI. Trimming removed 0 bases at V and 0 bases at J, with 9 bases between. This CDR3 reads CASSESLDSSYEQYF. CDR3 coding DNA: TGCGCCAGCAGTGAGTCGTTGGACAGCTCCTACGAGCAGTACTTC.

This clonotype turned up a few times. The chain recombines TRBV7-8 with TRBJ2-5; 8 positions match TRBD2. The CDR3 has 15 amino acids. Germline CDR1 reads SGHVS; CDR2 reads FQNEAQ. V dropped 5 bases and J dropped 5; count of bases not matched to a gene: 10. The CDR3 coding sequence is TGTGCCAGCAGCATGGGGGGCGGGGGGAGGGAGACCCAGTACTTC. Translating gives CASSMGGGGRETQYF.

In DNA, the CDR3 is TGCAGTAGTCGAGGACAGGGGAGCACAGATACGCAGTATTTT. Amino acid sequence: CSSRGQGSTDTQYF. This chain links TRBV20-1 with TRBJ2-3, with 9 bases lining up with TRBD1. V lost 8 bases to trimming and J lost 0 bases; unmatched junction nucleotides: 6. The CDR3 is 14 amino acids. Germline lookup yields CDR1 DFQATT and CDR2 SNEGSKA (reference sequence).

This clonotype was counted at least ten times. J is TRBJ1-1 and V is TRBV6-1; maybe TRBD1 (5 bases). From germline, CDR1 is MNHNS and CDR2 SASEGT. This CDR3 has 12 residues. V gave up 3 bases and J gave up 8 bases, with 10 bases separating them. CDR3 protein: CASSDLAGEAFF. CDR3 nucleotides: TGTGCCAGCAGTGACCTTGCAGGGGAAGCTTTCTTT.

This clonotype appeared many times. The rearrangement links TRBV28 to TRBJ1-6; 10 nucleotides match TRBD1. Germline V gene lookup returns CDR1 MDHEN and CDR2 SYDVKM. J gave up 1 base and V 6 bases, and 6 bases lay outside the gene matches. The CDR3 spans 17 residues. The CDR3 DNA reads as TGTGCCAGCAGAGATAGGGACAGGGGTTCCTATAATTCACCCCTCCACTTT. Translation: CASRDRDRGSYNSPLHF. The full variable domain, its missing parts supplied by reference TRBV28 and TRBJ1-6, is DVKVTQSSRYLVKRTGEKVFLECVQDMDHENMFWYRQDPGLGLRLIYFSYDVKMKEKGDIPEGYSVSREKKERFSLILESASTNQTSMYLCASRDRDRGSYNSPLHFGNGTRLTVT.

This clonotype was counted many times. The genes are TRBV7-8 and TRBJ2-7; maybe TRBD2 (6 bases). The length of the CDR3 is 14 residues. From germline, CDR1 is SGHVS and CDR2 FQNEAQ. The V end was cut by 5 bases, the J end by 3 bases, with 14 bases between. The CDR3 spells CASSRMGLHYEQYF. CDR3 sequence (DNA): TGTGCCAGCAGCCGGATGGGACTGCACTACGAGCAGTACTTC.

This clonotype has a count of ten or more. The rearrangement uses TRBV6-5 and TRBJ2-7; D is possibly TRBD1 or TRBD2 (5 bases each). CDR1 is MNHEY and CDR2 is SVGAGI in the germline V gene. This CDR3 is built from 13 residues. Trimming removed 8 bases from V and 7 bases from J, with 18 bases in between. CDR3: CASHGTASGEQYF. The CDR3 DNA is TGTGCCAGCCATGGGACGGCTTCGGGGGAGCAGTACTTC.

This clonotype has at least ten counts. The V and J genes are TRBV5-1 and TRBJ2-2; 8 bases are shared with TRBD1. The CDR3 covers 15 residues. V shed 4 bases, J shed 6 bases, and the junction held 8 bases outside the gene matches. Germline V CDR1 and CDR2: SGHRS, YFSETQ. The CDR3 sequence is CASSTGQGVAGELFF. The CDR3 nucleotides are TGCGCCAGCAGCACAGGACAGGGAGTAGCCGGGGAGCTGTTTTTT.

Points on this clonotype: A read error is possible here, since a much larger clone lies one base away. The rearrangement uses TRBV5-1 and TRBJ1-1; D might be TRBD1 (5 bases). The CDR3 sequence is 13 residues long. The V gene's germline CDR1 is SGHRS and CDR2 YFSETQ. CDR3 nucleotides: TGCGCCCGCAGCTTTTGGGGCGAGACTGAAGCTTTCTTT. It translates to CARSFWGETEAFF.

This clonotype was counted many times. The chain couples TRBV6-5 to TRBJ2-7, with 10 bases fitting TRBD2. V was clipped by 0 bases and J by 6 bases; unmatched bases: 8. CDR1 is MNHEY, CDR2 SVGAGI, per germline. The CDR3 is 16 amino acids. CDR3 DNA sequence: TGTGCCAGCAGTTACTCGAGGGCTAGCGGGAGTAGCGAGCAGTACTTC. Encoded protein: CASSYSRASGSSEQYF.

This clonotype was detected a few times. The V gene is TRBV27, the J gene TRBJ2-7; no clear D. Germline loops: CDR1 MNHEY, CDR2 SMNVEV (reference sequence). This CDR3 is built from 16 residues. Trimming cost V 2 bases and J 1 base, with 15 bases left between them. The CDR3 bases are TGTGCCAGCAGTTTACCCGACACCGTCTATTCCTACGAGCAGTACTTC. Its protein is CASSLPDTVYSYEQYF.

About this clonotype: The junction differs from germline at one of its ends, possibly a read error. The V and J genes are TRBV7-6 and TRBJ2-2; D possibly matches TRBD1 or TRBD2 (5 bases each). CDR1 and CDR2 (germline): SGHVS, FNYEAQ. The CDR3 runs to 14 residues. CDR3 sequence (DNA): TGTGCCAGCAGCTTATCTGGTGGCACCGGGGACCTGTTTTTT. Residues: CASSLSGGTGDLFF.

The sample holds many counts of this clonotype. The chain links TRBV4-1 to TRBJ2-3, with TRBD1 matching 11 bases. This CDR3 contains 18 residues. V gave up 0 bases and J gave up 5 bases; unmatched junction bases: 10. Germline CDR1 is MGHRA and CDR2 is YSYEKL. The CDR3 region has the DNA TGCGCCAGCAGCCAAGATCAAGTAGGACAGGGGGCAAAAGATACGCAGTATTTT. Its protein product is CASSQDQVGQGAKDTQYF.

This clonotype was seen ten or more times. This sequence joins TRBV20-1 and TRBJ2-5; D is unclear. This CDR3 spans 12 amino acids. Per the germline V gene, CDR1 is DFQATT and CDR2 is SNEGSKA (reference sequence). Trimming took 7 bases from V and 0 from J, leaving 9 bases between them. The chain's CDR3 is CSVSAYQETQYF. CDR3 in DNA: TGCAGTGTTAGTGCGTACCAAGAGACCCAGTACTTC.

This clonotype has more than one count but fewer than ten. This chain connects TRBV7-9 to TRBJ2-7; 8 nucleotides align to TRBD1. Per the germline V gene, CDR1 is SEHNR and CDR2 is FQNEAQ (reference sequence). This CDR3 has 16 amino acids. J was trimmed by 1 base and V by 4 bases; bases with no gene match: 9. The CDR3 bases are TGTGCCAGCAGCTCTCCGGGACAGGTTGGTTCCTACGAGCAGTACTTC. Residues: CASSSPGQVGSYEQYF.

This clonotype was seen a few times. The chain carries TRBV5-1 and TRBJ2-5, with D possibly matching TRBD1 (6 bases). The CDR3 spans 13 residues. In germline, CDR1 is SGHRS, CDR2 YFSETQ. V shed 7 bases and J shed 3 bases, with 13 bases lying between them. The CDR3, as DNA: TGCGCCAGCCAGGGGTTGGGAGAAGAGACCCAGTACTTC. Translating it yields CASQGLGEETQYF.

In this sample, this clonotype turned up many times. The rearrangement uses TRBV11-1 and TRBJ2-7, with a tentative D call TRBD2 (6 bases). The CDR3 covers 14 residues. Germline lookup yields CDR1 SGHAT and CDR2 FQDESV (reference sequence). With 4 bases removed from V and 4 bases from J, the gap between germline ends came to 14 bases. The CDR3 loop reads CASSSDYVGYEQYF. DNA for the CDR3: TGTGCCAGCAGCTCGGACTACGTTGGGTACGAGCAGTACTTC.

This clonotype was counted between two and nine times. The gene calls are TRBV20-1 and TRBJ1-2, with 10 bases aligning to TRBD1. V shed 6 bases, J shed 10 bases, and the junction held 8 bases outside the gene matches. This CDR3 is built from 12 residues. Germline lookup yields CDR1 DFQATT and CDR2 SNEGSKA (reference sequence). The CDR3 nucleotides are TGCAGTGCATCCGGGACAGGGGTGACCTACACCTTC. It specifies CSASGTGVTYTF.

This clonotype has a count of ten or more. The chain couples TRBV20-1 to TRBJ2-7; 11 nucleotides agree with TRBD2. Germline lookup yields CDR1 DFQATT and CDR2 SNEGSKA (reference sequence). The CDR3 contains 13 residues. The V gene end was trimmed by 8 bases and the J gene end by 1 base; junction bases not matched to a gene: 4. The CDR3 nucleotides read TGCAGTCACCGGACTAGCGGGTCCTACGAGCAGTACTTC. Translation: CSHRTSGSYEQYF.

This clonotype was counted ten times or more. The chain employs TRBV6-1 and TRBJ1-1; D gene uncertain. Germline CDR1 MNHNS, CDR2 SASEGT. Trimming removed 7 bases at V and 4 bases at J, with 13 bases between. The CDR3 runs 13 residues. This chain's CDR3 is CASTPWGTTEAFF. DNA for the CDR3: TGTGCCAGCACCCCGTGGGGTACCACTGAAGCTTTCTTT.

This clonotype was recorded at least ten times. The chain uses TRBV7-9 and TRBJ2-1; 13 nucleotides agree with TRBD2. The CDR3 extends over 15 amino acids. V shed 5 bases, J shed 5 bases, and the junction held 3 bases outside the gene matches. CDR1 and CDR2 from the germline V gene are SEHNR and FQNEAQ (reference sequence). The CDR3 protein is CASSPLAGGNNEQFF. CDR3 DNA: TGTGCCAGCAGCCCACTAGCGGGAGGGAACAATGAGCAGTTCTTC.

This clonotype has at least ten counts. The chain joins TRBV2 to TRBJ2-2; D call uncertain. The germline gives CDR1 SNHLY, CDR2 FYNNEI. Trimming took 3 bases from V and 1 from J, leaving 6 bases between them. The CDR3 covers 14 residues. The DNA for the CDR3 is TGTGCCAGCAGTGAGGTGGGGAACACCGGGGAGCTGTTTTTT. Its protein is CASSEVGNTGELFF.

This clonotype was picked up many times. This chain connects TRBV5-1 to TRBJ2-1, with 9 nucleotides matching TRBD2. The germline V gene encodes CDR1 SGHRS and CDR2 YFSETQ. The CDR3 is 15 residues long. The V segment lost 2 bases and the J segment 7 bases; nucleotides outside the gene matches: 7. Here the CDR3 DNA reads TGCGCCAGCAGCTTATGGCTAGCGGGAAAAAATGAGCAGTTCTTC. This sequence encodes CASSLWLAGKNEQFF.

A word on this clonotype: A single base separates this from a much larger clone, so it may be a read error. This chain links TRBV3-1 with TRBJ1-1; D is possibly TRBD1 (6 bases). The CDR3 runs 16 residues. Trimming stripped 0 bases from V and 3 bases from J, with 14 bases between. Germline V gives CDR1 LGHDT, CDR2 YNNKEL (reference sequence). This chain's CDR3 is CASSQDEGEADTEAFF. The CDR3 DNA sequence: TGTGCCAGCAGCCAAGATGAGGGGGAGGCGGACACTGAAGCTTTCTTT.

This clonotype was observed many times. V usage is TRBV7-2 and J usage is TRBJ2-2; weak D call: TRBD2 (7 bases). The germline V and J ends were trimmed by 5 bases and 8 bases, with 24 bases remaining between them. CDR3 length: 17 residues. CDR1 is SGHTA, CDR2 FQGNSA, per germline. CDR3 nucleotides: TGTGCCAGCAGCCCCCATAGGGTGGGGGGGGCATCGGGGGAGCTGTTTTTT. As protein: CASSPHRVGGASGELFF.

The table lists this clonotype with a few counts. The rearrangement links TRBV2 to TRBJ2-3; maybe TRBD1 (6 bases). This CDR3 has 15 residues. The germline V gene has CDR1 SNHLY and CDR2 FYNNEI. The V and J ends lost 6 bases and 1 base respectively, with 14 bases between them. CDR3 in amino acids: CASSVRGFGTDTQYF. CDR3 coding DNA: TGTGCCAGCAGCGTCAGGGGATTCGGCACAGATACGCAGTATTTT.